The clone carrying this T cell receptor (beta chain) has a handful of counts. What it binds is not known. The data belong to a study of response to subunit inactivated influenza vaccine. CDR1 SGHDT and CDR2 YYEEEE come from the germline V gene. The CDR3 consists of 14 residues. V was trimmed by 1 base and J by 5 bases, leaving 11 bases between them. Findings and limits, study-wide: Each seasonal flu vaccination may recruit only limited new T cells, authors suggested.

TCRdb recomputed calls from the RT-PCR reads with MiXCR, one row per CDR3 protein. Of 650,000 to 700,000 distinct CDR3 sequences listed, around a sixth are singletons. The rearrangement joins TRBV5-6 to TRBJ2-3; D gene uncertain. The clonotype originates from a man between 45 and 60 years old who received an inactivated influenza vaccine. The material sequenced was PBMCs from blood, taken 11 to 12 days after vaccination. The CDR3 sequence: CASSLPHTKDTQYF. DNA for the CDR3: TGTGCCAGCAGCTTGCCTCACACGAAAGATACGCAGTATTTT. Full variable domain (missing parts from reference TRBV5-6 and TRBJ2-3): DAGVTQSPTHLIKTRGQQVTLRCSPKSGHDTVSWYQQALGQGPQFIFQYYEEEERQRGNFPDRFSGHQFPNYSSELNVNALLLGDSALYLCASSLPHTKDTQYFGPGTRLTVL.